Only a few counts were recorded for the clone carrying this T cell receptor (beta chain). The method was immunoSEQ multiplex PCR; TCRdb's version includes in-frame clones alone and lacks a portion of them. The sample records 90,000 or so clones, approximately 90% being singletons. The data derive from a study of identifying expanded T cells in peripheral blood. Collection occurred without any documented infections or immune events in donors. Germline V CDR1 and CDR2: KGHSY, FQNENV. This CDR3 contains 14 residues. Trimming shortened V by 0 bases and J by 4 bases, and 7 bases separated the two germline ends.

The rearrangement uses TRBV16 and TRBJ1-5, with D possibly TRBD1 on 5 matching bases. The clonotype was recovered from a person aged 18 to 75 in good health. Specimen: blood. CDR3 nucleotide sequence: TGTGCCAGCAGCCAATCGGGGGGAAATCAGCCCCAGCATTTT. The encoded protein is CASSQSGGNQPQHF.